The clone carrying this TCR beta chain occurred once. J lost 4 bases, V lost 6 bases, and 17 bases had no gene match. The CDR3 contains 19 residues. Germline V gives CDR1 WNHNN, CDR2 SYGVQD (reference sequence). The data were obtained in a study of blood T cell repertoires in COVID-19. Study-level information: PBMCs, B-cell-depleted T cells, or T cells provided the cDNA or gDNA that made up the material.

Produced via immunoSEQ multiplex PCR; TCRdb's table is partial and in-frame only. The data show 60,000 or so clones, around 74% seen once. Material: peripheral blood. This TCR came from a woman aged 50 to 60 with active or convalescent COVID-19. V and J are TRBV10-1 and TRBJ2-5, with 13 bases aligning to TRBD2. The DNA for the CDR3 is TGCGCCAGCAGCCTCGGACTAGCGGGAGACTGCCCCGCTGGAGAGACCCAGTACTTC. Translating gives CASSLGLAGDCPAGETQYF.